This T cell receptor (beta chain) was sequenced in a study of human T cells and chemical hapten exposure. Whole-study context: Upper-back patches of 0.01% DPC were read at 6 days. Patients, chiefly female, had alopecia areata, totalis or universalis. Study-wide points: Alopecia affecting every donor means their immune response may not match healthy people's.

For the library, individual cDNA molecules each received unique molecular identifiers. In TCRdb, the RACE reads were re-called with MiXCR into one record per CDR3 protein. The sample lists tens of thousands of distinct CDR3 sequences, roughly 9.7% occurring once. On this clonotype: What it recognizes is unknown.

Time point here: pre-sensitization, week 0. Specified treatment: therapeutic diphenylcyclopropenone sensitization with weekly scalp DPC. The TCR sequence derives from a woman between 50 and 59 years old with alopecia areata. Some clones in this sample may be carry-over from other donors' samples. Material: whole blood, obtained in connection with sensitization to the hapten diphenylcyclopropenone (DPC).

The DNA of the CDR3 is TGCGCCAGCAGCTTGGATGGAGCATGGTACGAGCAGTACTTC. Its protein product is CASSLDGAWYEQYF. V is TRBV5-1 and J is TRBJ2-7, with D hard to call. V shed 0 bases and J shed 4 bases, with 11 bases lying between them. The CDR3 runs 14 residues. Germline CDR1 SGHRS, CDR2 YFSETQ.